This T cell receptor (beta chain) was obtained from a study of T-cell reconstitution after alpha-beta-depleted transplantation in children. Germline lookup yields CDR1 SGHRS and CDR2 YFSETQ. There are 13 residues in the CDR3. V dropped 6 bases and J dropped 6 bases, with 15 bases sitting between them. Molecular barcoding with unique molecular identifiers was used for the TCRbeta library. One entry per CDR3 protein, called by TCRdb with MiXCR from the PCR reads. The table has about 980,000 distinct CDR3 sequences, 25% to 35% seen once. The rearrangement links TRBV5-1 to TRBJ1-2; D gene ambiguous. The sample in question was PBMCs, mostly from graft donor cells, obtained 360 days after TCRalphabeta/CD19-depleted stem cell transplant. The receptor was isolated from a boy less than two years old who had a stem cell transplant for SCID, so the T cells may come from the graft donor. The CDR3 reads CASTMGALDGYTF. The CDR3 bases are TGCGCCAGCACCATGGGCGCATTGGATGGCTACACCTTC.